Following are 7 T cell receptor beta chains from one sample sequenced in a study of cytomegalovirus exposure and HLA in healthy donors. Vbeta (60) and Jbeta (13) primers were used in the PCR. The repertoire was sequenced with immunoSEQ multiplex PCR; TCRdb's copy has only in-frame clones and lacks some. The repertoire includes 110,000 or so clones, 70% to 85% of them detected once, and nearly 2.5% sits in the top ten. Sample: PBMCs. All receptors derive from a woman aged 18-29 years in good health and CMV-seronegative.

V gene TRBV5-6 combines with J gene TRBJ1-2, with TRBD1 matching over 7 bases. This CDR3 has 17 amino acids. V lost 1 base and J lost 3; bases outside the gene matches: 12. The germline gives CDR1 SGHDT, CDR2 YYEEEE. CDR3 DNA: TGTGCCAGCAGCTTGTTTTTGCTCGGGGACAGCCACTATGGCTACACCTTC. Translated, it gives CASSLFLLGDSHYGYTF. The variable domain in full, with the rest retrieved from reference TRBV5-6 and TRBJ1-2, is DAGVTQSPTHLIKTRGQQVTLRCSPKSGHDTVSWYQQALGQGPQFIFQYYEEEERQRGNFPDRFSGHQFPNYSSELNVNALLLGDSALYLCASSLFLLGDSHYGYTFGSGTRLTVV.

This rearrangement joins TRBV4-1 to TRBJ1-5, with 8 positions matching TRBD1. The CDR3 covers 18 residues. CDR1 MGHRA and CDR2 YSYEKL come from the germline V gene. With V trimmed by 3 bases and J by 4 bases, 14 bases remained unmatched. The CDR3 DNA is TGCGCCAGCAGCCATCGTCAGGGGGCAGTCACGCAGAATCAGCCCCAGCATTTT. This gives the protein CASSHRQGAVTQNQPQHF.

This sequence joins TRBV5-7 and TRBJ1-2, with D possibly TRBD1 on 5 matching bases. TRBV5-7 is known as an ORF, though its function is uncertain. The V end was cut by 2 bases, the J end by 3 bases, with 11 bases between. The CDR3 is 14 amino acids. In DNA form, the CDR3 reads TGTGCCAGCAGCTTTGGGGGGAACGACTATGGCTACACCTTC. Translating it yields CASSFGGNDYGYTF.

On this clone itself: Mismatch with germline at one junction end may stem from a read error. The chain is built from TRBV5-1 and TRBJ1-3; weak D call: TRBD1 (5 bases). The CDR3 covers 15 residues. Germline V gives CDR1 SGHRS, CDR2 YFSETQ. The CDR3 coding sequence is TGCGCCAGCAGCTTGGATGCAGGGTTGGGAAACGCCATATATTTT. Its translation is CASSLDAGLGNAIYF.

The chain uses TRBV30 and TRBJ1-2, with D uncertain. CDR3 length equals 11 residues. The V gene's germline CDR1 is GTSNPN and CDR2 SVGIG (reference sequence). Trimming removed 2 bases from V and 8 bases from J, with 9 bases in between. CDR3 residues: CAWSTGEGYTF. The CDR3 DNA reads as TGTGCCTGGAGTACCGGGGAAGGCTACACCTTC.

The rearrangement links TRBV28 to TRBJ2-2, with 7 bases aligning to TRBD1. The J segment lost 1 base and the V segment lost 4 bases, leaving 9 bases of the junction unmatched. The CDR3 is made up of 17 amino acids. The germline gives CDR1 MDHEN, CDR2 SYDVKM. CDR3 nucleotide sequence: TGTGCCAGCAGTTCACCCCACAGGGGTTGGAACACCGGGGAGCTGTTTTTT. Translating it yields CASSSPHRGWNTGELFF.

This chain connects TRBV30 to TRBJ1-4; tentative D call: TRBD1 (5 bases). V was trimmed by 4 bases and J by 3 bases, leaving 24 bases between them. The germline V gene encodes CDR1 GTSNPN and CDR2 SVGIG (reference sequence). The CDR3 has 18 residues. This CDR3 reads CAWTDTTGKIPSNEKLFF. CDR3 nucleotide sequence: TGTGCCTGGACCGACACAACAGGTAAAATTCCCTCTAATGAAAAACTGTTTTTT.